The 25 T cell receptor beta chains listed next were all sequenced from one sample in a study of OX40 agonist ivuxolimab in advanced cancers. Some clones are missing from TCRdb's copy, which holds only in-frame ones; the method was immunoSEQ multiplex PCR. The sample carries roughly 100,000 clones, roughly 90% recorded once. The specimen was CD4+ or CD8+ T cells sorted from blood, collected in a trial of the OX40 agonist ivuxolimab. These receptors were obtained from an adult with an advanced solid tumor such as melanoma, head and neck, liver or kidney cancer.

The gene calls are TRBV2 and TRBJ1-2; the D is unclear. V was cut by 4 bases and J by 0 bases, with 9 bases left in between. The CDR3 extends over 14 amino acids. Germline V lookup: CDR1 SNHLY, CDR2 FYNNEI. CDR3 residues: CASSVWAANYGYTF. DNA of the CDR3: TGTGCCAGCAGTGTTTGGGCAGCTAACTATGGCTACACCTTC.

The chain couples TRBV6-1 to TRBJ2-4; possibly TRBD1 or TRBD2 for D (6 bases each). Germline V gives CDR1 MNHNS, CDR2 SASEGT. CDR3 size: 13 residues. V was pared by 8 bases and J by 2 bases, with 10 bases between. The CDR3 DNA is TGTGCCAGCTGGGGGGCGACCAAAAACATTCAGTACTTC. Amino acid sequence: CASWGATKNIQYF.

The V and J genes are TRBV19 and TRBJ2-5, with TRBD2 matching over 9 bases. V lost 3 bases, J lost 2 bases, and 4 bases stayed unmatched. Germline V gives CDR1 LNHDA, CDR2 SQIVND (reference sequence). CDR3 length equals 15 residues. The CDR3 region has the DNA TGTGCCAGTAGTATGACTAGCGGCTCGCAAGAGACCCAGTACTTC. Translating gives CASSMTSGSQETQYF.

The rearrangement uses TRBV6-6 and TRBJ1-1; D not resolved. Trimming cost V 2 bases and J 4 bases, with 8 bases left between them. From germline, CDR1 is MNHNY and CDR2 SVGAGI (reference sequence). This CDR3 has 13 residues. CDR3 in DNA: TGTGCCAGCAGTTACGAGGGTACCACTGAAGCTTTCTTT. It is translated as CASSYEGTTEAFF.

V and J are TRBV30 and TRBJ2-7; TRBD1 might be the D (7 bases). Trimming cost V 4 bases and J 6 bases, with 22 bases left between them. CDR3 length equals 15 residues. Germline values: CDR1 GTSNPN, CDR2 SVGIG (reference sequence). The CDR3 DNA follows: TGTGCCTGGAAAGCGGAGGGGGCTACCAAAAGCGAGCAGTACTTC. Its translation: CAWKAEGATKSEQYF. Full variable domain (missing parts from reference TRBV30 and TRBJ2-7): SQTIHQWPATLVQPVGSPLSLECTVEGTSNPNLYWYRQAAGRGLQLLFYSVGIGQISSEVPQNLSASRPQDRQFILSSKKLLLSDSGFYLCAWKAEGATKSEQYFGPGTRLTVT.

This clone was found once. The chain carries TRBV19 and TRBJ2-2, with D perhaps TRBD1 or TRBD2 (6 bases each). The V and J ends lost 1 base and 0 bases respectively, with 15 bases between them. The germline gives CDR1 LNHDA, CDR2 SQIVND (reference sequence). The CDR3 sequence is 18 residues long. The CDR3 loop is CASSIGIGGISNTGELFF. The CDR3 nucleotides are TGTGCCAGTAGTATAGGGATAGGGGGGATCTCGAACACCGGGGAGCTGTTTTTT.

The chain joins TRBV10-1 to TRBJ2-7; TRBD1 agrees at 8 bases. The CDR3 has 15 amino acids. Trimming at V came to 4 bases and at J to 1 base, leaving 6 bases not matched to a gene. CDR1 and CDR2 from the germline V gene are WNHNN and SYGVQD (reference sequence). The DNA for the CDR3 is TGCGCCAGCAGTGGTGGACAGGGACCTTCCTACGAGCAGTACTTC. This gives the protein CASSGGQGPSYEQYF.

J is TRBJ2-7 and V is TRBV15; D could derive from TRBD1 or TRBD2 (5 bases each). In germline, CDR1 is LNHNV, CDR2 YYDKDF (reference sequence). Trimming stripped 4 bases from V and 3 bases from J, with 13 bases between. This CDR3 spans 14 amino acids. The DNA for the CDR3 is TGTGCCACCAGCAAACCCGGGACGGTCTACGAGCAGTACTTC. Translation: CATSKPGTVYEQYF.

This clone has only one observation. Other DNA sequences in the same sample also yield this CDR3. The rearrangement joins TRBV27 to TRBJ2-7, with D unresolved. CDR1 is MNHEY and CDR2 is SMNVEV in the germline V gene (reference sequence). There are 13 residues in the CDR3. The V end was cut by 3 bases, the J end by 3 bases, with 9 bases between. CDR3 DNA: TGTGCCAGCAGTTTTTCATCTAGCTACGAGCAGTACTTC. Residues: CASSFSSSYEQYF.

This chain links TRBV28 with TRBJ1-6, with 7 bases fitting TRBD1. This CDR3 has 16 amino acids. Germline loops: CDR1 MDHEN, CDR2 SYDVKM. The V segment lost 6 bases and the J segment 2 bases; nucleotides outside the gene matches: 7. The CDR3: CASSPGQPPYNSPLHF. The CDR3 DNA follows: TGTGCCAGCAGCCCGGGACAGCCTCCCTATAATTCACCCCTCCACTTT.

The chain is built from TRBV9 and TRBJ2-7, with D perhaps matching TRBD1 (5 bases). The length of the CDR3 is 14 residues. CDR1 SGDLS and CDR2 YYNGEE come from the germline V gene. V was cut by 0 bases and J by 3 bases, with 10 bases left in between. The CDR3 nucleotides read TGTGCCAGCAGCGTAGGACCAGGGAACTACGAGCAGTACTTC. This gives the protein CASSVGPGNYEQYF. The complete variable domain, with remaining parts taken from reference TRBV9 and TRBJ2-7, reads DSGVTQTPKHLITATGQRVTLRCSPRSGDLSVYWYQQSLDQGLQFLIQYYNGEERAKGNILERFSAQQFPDLHSELNLSSLELGDSALYFCASSVGPGNYEQYFGPGTRLTVT.

The chain uses TRBV2 and TRBJ1-1; a possible D gene is TRBD1 (6 bases). The germline gives CDR1 SNHLY, CDR2 FYNNEI. V lost 2 bases and J lost 0, with 13 bases in between. The CDR3 is 16 amino acids. As DNA, the CDR3 is TGTGCCAGCAGTGAAATGACAGGTACCATGAACACTGAAGCTTTCTTT. Translating gives CASSEMTGTMNTEAFF.

A single count supports this clone. The chain recombines TRBV7-2 with TRBJ2-1; either TRBD1 or TRBD2 may supply D (6 bases each). The germline V gene encodes CDR1 SGHTA and CDR2 FQGNSA. The CDR3 is 18 amino acids. Trimming stripped 1 base from V and 1 base from J, with 17 bases between. The DNA of the CDR3 is TGTGCCAGCAGCTTAGATTTATTTGGGGGGCCTTCCTACAATGAGCAGTTCTTC. This encodes CASSLDLFGGPSYNEQFF.

The rearrangement links TRBV9 to TRBJ2-5; possible D gene TRBD1, 6 bases. This CDR3 has 15 amino acids. V lost 0 bases and J lost 5, with 14 bases in between. Germline loops: CDR1 SGDLS, CDR2 YYNGEE. CDR3: CASSVGGTRTETQYF. DNA of the CDR3: TGTGCCAGCAGCGTAGGGGGGACACGCACCGAGACCCAGTACTTC.

V gene TRBV9 combines with J gene TRBJ1-3, with TRBD1 matching over 8 bases. Trimming at V came to 4 bases and at J to 4 bases, leaving 16 bases not matched to a gene. The CDR3 spans 18 residues. CDR1 and CDR2 (germline): SGDLS, YYNGEE. CDR3 DNA: TGTGCCAGCAGCTCCCACCCATACCTACAGGGGGGAGGAAACACCATATATTTT. Its translation is CASSSHPYLQGGGNTIYF.

The rearrangement links TRBV5-4 to TRBJ2-5; TRBD2 aligns across 8 bases. Germline CDR1 and CDR2: SGHNT and YYREEE (reference sequence). The CDR3 covers 16 residues. Losses at the gene ends were 3 bases for V and 4 bases for J; bases not matched to a gene: 11. The CDR3 spells CASSSISGKVAETQYF. In nucleotides, the CDR3 is TGTGCCAGCAGCTCTATTAGCGGGAAGGTGGCAGAGACCCAGTACTTC.

The chain links TRBV4-3 to TRBJ1-1; TRBD1 is a possible D gene (5 bases). V dropped 4 bases and J dropped 2 bases, with 11 bases sitting between them. CDR1 is LGHNA and CDR2 is YSLEER in the germline V gene. The CDR3 has 14 residues. The CDR3 is CASSPGTRNTEAFF. CDR3 DNA: TGCGCCAGCAGCCCAGGGACGAGAAACACTGAAGCTTTCTTT.

In this sample, this clone turned up a few times. The chain joins TRBV11-2 to TRBJ1-1; D may be TRBD1 (5 bases). The CDR3 extends over 13 amino acids. Trimming stripped 1 base from V and 7 bases from J, with 10 bases between. Germline CDR1 reads SGHAT; CDR2 reads FQNNGV. CDR3 sequence (DNA): TGTGCCAGCAGCTTAGGGAGGGGATTTGAAGCTTTCTTT. Translating it yields CASSLGRGFEAFF.

J is TRBJ2-1 and V is TRBV4-1, with D possibly TRBD2 on 5 matching bases. This CDR3 has 16 residues. The germline V gene has CDR1 MGHRA and CDR2 YSYEKL. V was pared by 0 bases and J by 3 bases, with 12 bases between. CDR3 sequence (DNA): TGCGCCAGCAGCCAAGATACAAGCGGCGTCTACAATGAGCAGTTCTTC. Protein product: CASSQDTSGVYNEQFF.

The chain recombines TRBV6-1 with TRBJ1-2; tentatively, D is TRBD1 (5 bases). V lost 3 bases and J lost 3, with 8 bases in between. The CDR3 length is 13 residues. Germline V gene lookup returns CDR1 MNHNS and CDR2 SASEGT. CDR3 DNA sequence: TGTGCCAGCAGTGAGGCAGGGCACTATGGCTACACCTTC. Encoded protein: CASSEAGHYGYTF.

The J gene is TRBJ2-7, the V gene TRBV7-6; 9 bases fit TRBD1. V trimming: 5 bases; J trimming: 5 bases; junction bases outside the gene matches: 10. The CDR3 runs to 15 residues. CDR1 is SGHVS and CDR2 is FNYEAQ in the germline V gene. CDR3 protein: CASSPSGQGAHEQYF. The CDR3 nucleotides read TGTGCCAGCAGCCCTTCGGGACAGGGAGCCCACGAGCAGTACTTC.

J is TRBJ2-3 and V is TRBV9; tentative D call: TRBD2 (5 bases). V lost 1 base and J lost 2, with 11 bases in between. The CDR3 consists of 15 residues. Germline V lookup: CDR1 SGDLS, CDR2 YYNGEE. CDR3 region: CASSVYGIPTDTQYF. The CDR3 DNA follows: TGTGCCAGCAGCGTATACGGGATCCCCACAGATACGCAGTATTTT.

This rearrangement joins TRBV5-4 to TRBJ2-5; maybe TRBD1 (5 bases). CDR3 length: 16 residues. Germline V gives CDR1 SGHNT, CDR2 YYREEE (reference sequence). The V end lost 0 bases, the J end lost 5 bases, and 17 bases lay between the germline ends. DNA for the CDR3: TGTGCCAGCAGCTTGGGGACAATCGGAGACGGGGAGACCCAGTACTTC. Translation gives CASSLGTIGDGETQYF.

The rearrangement joins TRBV7-2 to TRBJ1-5; possible D gene TRBD1, 5 bases. The V gene's germline CDR1 is SGHTA and CDR2 FQGNSA. The CDR3 sequence is 15 residues long. V shed 6 bases and J shed 0 bases, with 12 bases lying between them. CDR3 nucleotide sequence: TGTGCCAGCAGTGGAAGGGGTTATAGCAATCAGCCCCAGCATTTT. Translated, it gives CASSGRGYSNQPQHF. The whole variable domain, remainder taken from reference TRBV7-2 and TRBJ1-5, is GAGVSQSPSNKVTEKGKDVELRCDPISGHTALYWYRQSLGQGLEFLIYFQGNSAPDKSGLPSDRFSAERTGGSVSTLTIQRTQQEDSAVYLCASSGRGYSNQPQHFGDGTRLSIL.

This sequence joins TRBV30 and TRBJ2-7, with 8 bases aligning to TRBD1. There are 15 residues in the CDR3. Germline V gene data show CDR1 as GTSNPN and CDR2 as SVGIG (reference sequence). The V segment lost 3 bases and the J segment 4 bases; nucleotides outside the gene matches: 11. The DNA of the CDR3 is TGTGCCTGGAGGCCCGCAGGGGGCCTCAGTTACGAGCAGTACTTC. Its translation is CAWRPAGGLSYEQYF.